Below are 16 T cell receptor beta chains sequenced from a single sample in a study of cytomegalovirus exposure and HLA in healthy donors. The PCR used 60 Vbeta and 13 Jbeta primers. The protocol was immunoSEQ multiplex PCR, while the TCRdb copy is restricted to in-frame clones and leaves out a portion. The sample lists approximately 130,000 clones; about 69% were seen once. Material for sequencing was PBMCs. Every receptor here comes from a young man in good health and CMV-seronegative.

The table lists this clone with a few counts. An end of the junction does not agree with germline; a read error may underlie this. The chain employs TRBV6-5 and TRBJ2-1; D gene uncertain. The germline CDR1 and CDR2 sequences are MNHEY and SVGAGI. The CDR3 is made up of 14 amino acids. The DNA of the CDR3 is TGTTCCAGCAGCCGAGAGCGACTCTACAATGAGCAGTTCTTC. Protein sequence: CSSSRERLYNEQFF.

This chain joins TRBV7-2 and TRBJ2-3; D not certain. Germline values: CDR1 SGHTA, CDR2 FQGNSA. V was trimmed by 3 bases and J by 2 bases, leaving 6 bases between them. The CDR3 length is 13 residues. CDR3 amino acids: CASSFQNTDTQYF. For the CDR3, the DNA is TGTGCCAGCAGCTTCCAGAACACAGATACGCAGTATTTT.

This chain connects TRBV10-1 to TRBJ2-1; TRBD1 agrees at 8 bases. CDR3 length: 17 residues. Unmatched junction bases numbered 21, after V lost 8 bases and J lost 9 bases. The germline CDR1 and CDR2 sequences are WNHNN and SYGVQD (reference sequence). The CDR3 DNA reads TGCGCCAGCGAGTCACCCCGGGGACAGGAGGGGTTAAGTGAGCAGTTCTTC. Protein product: CASESPRGQEGLSEQFF.

The chain employs TRBV7-2 and TRBJ1-4, with D tentatively TRBD1 (6 bases). This CDR3 has 16 residues. Trimming shortened V by 4 bases and J by 5 bases, and 17 bases separated the two germline ends. CDR1 SGHTA and CDR2 FQGNSA come from the germline V gene. The CDR3 region is CASSSRGSTGNEKLFF. CDR3 DNA sequence: TGTGCCAGCAGCTCCAGGGGCTCAACGGGGAATGAAAAACTGTTTTTT.

This clone was detected only once. This probably arose from a read error, given a far larger clone one base away. The rearrangement uses TRBV4-3 and TRBJ2-6; maybe TRBD2 (5 bases). The CDR3 sequence is 16 residues long. Germline V gene sequence: CDR1 LGHNA, CDR2 YSLEER. The CDR3 spells CASNQEGLSGANVLTF. DNA for the CDR3: TGCGCCAGCAACCAAGAAGGACTCTCTGGGGCCAACGTCCTGACTTTC.

The rearrangement links TRBV7-2 to TRBJ1-1; D call uncertain. V lost 1 base and J 6 bases, leaving 9 bases between the germline ends. Germline assignment: CDR1 SGHTA and CDR2 FQGNSA. This CDR3 is built from 13 residues. The CDR3 coding sequence is TGTGCCAGCAGCTTAGGGGAGGGCGCTGAAGCTTTCTTT. Translating gives CASSLGEGAEAFF. Together with reference TRBV7-2 and TRBJ1-1, the CDR3 gives the full variable domain: GAGVSQSPSNKVTEKGKDVELRCDPISGHTALYWYRQSLGQGLEFLIYFQGNSAPDKSGLPSDRFSAERTGGSVSTLTIQRTQQEDSAVYLCASSLGEGAEAFFGQGTRLTVV.

The rearrangement joins TRBV5-8 to TRBJ2-1, with D perhaps TRBD1 (5 bases). The germline V gene encodes CDR1 SGHTS and CDR2 YDEGEE. The CDR3 length is 17 residues. Trimming took off 0 bases at V and 2 bases at J, with 15 bases between the two ends. The CDR3 sequence: CASSLEVSTDTYNEQFF. The CDR3 DNA sequence: TGTGCCAGCAGCTTGGAGGTATCGACAGATACCTACAATGAGCAGTTCTTC.

The chain has TRBV4-2 and TRBJ1-2; possible D gene TRBD1, 5 bases. The length of the CDR3 is 14 residues. The germline CDR1 and CDR2 sequences are LGHNA and YNFKEQ. The ends were cut back, 0 bases at V and 8 bases at J, with 13 bases in the middle. The CDR3 bases are TGTGCCAGCAGCCAAGATAAGACAGCCCCGGGCTACACCTTC. The encoded protein is CASSQDKTAPGYTF.

This clone was seen more than once but under ten times. The chain employs TRBV7-3 and TRBJ2-1; D remains ambiguous. CDR1 is SGHTA and CDR2 is FQGTGA in the germline V gene. The V end was cut by 3 bases, the J end by 6 bases, with 12 bases between. The CDR3 consists of 14 residues. CDR3 protein: CASSFDQTRNEQFF. CDR3 bases: TGTGCCAGCAGCTTCGATCAGACACGCAATGAGCAGTTCTTC.

This clone was seen a single time. V usage is TRBV30 and J usage is TRBJ1-5; 9 nucleotides match TRBD1. Per germline, CDR1 GTSNPN and CDR2 SVGIG (reference sequence). V was clipped by 5 bases and J by 6 bases; unmatched bases: 5. The CDR3 is 13 residues long. CDR3 protein: CAWSQGAGQPQHF. CDR3 coding DNA: TGTGCCTGGTCACAGGGGGCTGGTCAGCCCCAGCATTTT.

This clone has only a few counts. The chain carries TRBV27 and TRBJ2-3; 7 nucleotides agree with TRBD1. This CDR3 has 15 residues. V was pared by 6 bases and J by 2 bases, with 8 bases of the junction left unmatched. Germline V gene lookup returns CDR1 MNHEY and CDR2 SMNVEV (reference sequence). The CDR3 DNA reads as TGTGCCAGCAGATCCATCGGGACAGCCACAGATACGCAGTATTTT. Translating it yields CASRSIGTATDTQYF.

The genes are TRBV4-3 and TRBJ1-1; D might be TRBD1 (6 bases). From germline, CDR1 is LGHNA and CDR2 YSLEER. Trimming took 0 bases from V and 7 from J, leaving 12 bases between them. There are 14 residues in the CDR3. The CDR3 sequence is CASSQDARGGEAFF. The CDR3 region has the DNA TGCGCCAGCAGCCAAGATGCCAGGGGCGGTGAAGCTTTCTTT.

In this sample, this clone turned up a few times. The chain is built from TRBV19 and TRBJ2-3; tentative D call: TRBD2 (6 bases). CDR1 and CDR2 (germline): LNHDA, SQIVND (reference sequence). The CDR3 runs 17 residues. Trimming took 5 bases from V and 2 from J, leaving 20 bases between them. CDR3 amino acids: CASSRRRGGEYTDTQYF. The CDR3, as DNA: TGTGCCAGTAGTCGACGACGTGGAGGGGAATACACAGATACGCAGTATTTT.

The chain recombines TRBV9 with TRBJ1-2, with TRBD1 as a possible D gene (5 bases). The germline V gene encodes CDR1 SGDLS and CDR2 YYNGEE. The ends were cut back, 3 bases at V and 0 bases at J, with 15 bases in the middle. The CDR3 is 16 amino acids. CDR3 amino acids: CASSATTSTANYGYTF. In nucleotides, the CDR3 is TGTGCCAGCAGCGCGACCACGTCGACAGCTAACTATGGCTACACCTTC.

This chain joins TRBV13 and TRBJ2-7, with TRBD1 matching 9 bases. V was pared by 6 bases and J by 10 bases, with 13 bases of the junction left unmatched. Per the germline V gene, CDR1 is PRHDT and CDR2 is FYEKMQ (reference sequence). This CDR3 has 14 residues. The CDR3 bases are TGTGCCAGCAGTTTTGGCCGACAGGGGGTAAATCAGTACTTC. Its translation: CASSFGRQGVNQYF.

The chain couples TRBV30 to TRBJ1-2; a possible D gene is TRBD1 (5 bases). Germline lookup yields CDR1 GTSNPN and CDR2 SVGIG (reference sequence). V dropped 0 bases and J dropped 7 bases, with 9 bases sitting between them. There are 12 residues in the CDR3. The CDR3 nucleotides read TGTGCCTGGAGTGTATTAGGGGCTGGCTACACCTTC. Its translation is CAWSVLGAGYTF. Supplemented by reference TRBV30 and TRBJ1-2, the full variable domain reads SQTIHQWPATLVQPVGSPLSLECTVEGTSNPNLYWYRQAAGRGLQLLFYSVGIGQISSEVPQNLSASRPQDRQFILSSKKLLLSDSGFYLCAWSVLGAGYTFGSGTRLTVV.